This T cell receptor beta chain derives from a study of shared clonotypes between healthy human individuals. V shed 0 bases and J shed 0 bases, with 9 bases lying between them. The CDR3 totals 15 residues. Germline CDR1 is SGHNT and CDR2 is YYREEE (reference sequence). The sample holds a few counts of this clone. The assay was immunoSEQ multiplex PCR, and TCRdb's table has in-frame clones only and misses some. The sample yields about 640,000 clones, around 72% seen once. Sequencing was performed on memory CD4+ T cells sorted from blood. Subset reported: CD45RA-negative fraction. This TCR was sampled from a woman aged 30 to 39 in good health. The chain uses TRBV5-4 and TRBJ1-1; D uncertain. The CDR3 DNA is TGTGCCAGCAGCTTGGCCTGGGGATTGAACACTGAAGCTTTCTTT. It encodes CASSLAWGLNTEAFF. Combining the CDR3 with reference TRBV5-4 and TRBJ1-1 gives the whole variable domain ETGVTQSPTHLIKTRGQQVTLRCSSQSGHNTVSWYQQALGQGPQFIFQYYREEENGRGNFPPRFSGLQFPNYSSELNVNALELDDSALYLCASSLAWGLNTEAFFGQGTRLTVV.